The 30 T cell receptor beta chains reported below all come from one sample, sequenced in a study of blood T cells in healthy people across ages. PCR was performed a second time for about 7 to 12 cycles using a sample-barcoded 5' primer and a J-beta primer mix. TCRdb fed the 5' RACE reads into MiXCR, producing one record per CDR3 protein. The sample lists hundreds of thousands of distinct CDR3 sequences, 45% to 65% seen once, with around 37% in the top ten. The sequenced sample was blood. The source of these receptors is a man in his fifties or sixties in good health.

The chain combines TRBV5-1 with TRBJ1-2, with D possibly TRBD1 on 6 matching bases. Germline V gene lookup returns CDR1 SGHRS and CDR2 YFSETQ. Trimming removed 0 bases from V and 6 bases from J, with 15 bases in between. This CDR3 contains 15 residues. Here the CDR3 reads CASSLEAGVQDGYTF. As DNA, the CDR3 is TGCGCCAGCAGCTTGGAAGCAGGGGTACAGGATGGCTACACCTTC.

Turning to this clonotype: The germline gene is not matched at one end of the junction; a read error may be the cause. J is TRBJ2-1 and V is TRBV20-1; D not certain. Germline V gene sequence: CDR1 DFQATT, CDR2 SNEGSKA (reference sequence). The CDR3 consists of 16 residues. For the CDR3, the DNA is TGCAGTGCTAGAGGATACGGCGTCTCCTCATACAGTGAGCAGTTCTTC. This sequence encodes CSARGYGVSSYSEQFF.

This clonotype has just a few counts. The CDR3 nucleotides read TGTGCCAGCAGCTCCCAGGGAGGTCAGCCCCAGCATTTT. Amino acid sequence: CASSSQGGQPQHF. The chain combines TRBV7-9 with TRBJ1-5, with D possibly matching TRBD1 (5 bases). Germline V CDR1 and CDR2: SEHNR, FQNEAQ (reference sequence). The CDR3 length is 13 residues. Trimming cost V 4 bases and J 6 bases, with 10 bases left between them.

The chain links TRBV20-1 to TRBJ1-1; D perhaps matches TRBD1 (5 bases). CDR3 length: 15 residues. V was clipped by 0 bases and J by 6 bases, with 17 bases between them. CDR1 and CDR2 (germline): DFQATT, SNEGSKA (reference sequence). CDR3 in amino acids: CSARDARGPKPEAFF. The CDR3 bases are TGCAGTGCTAGAGATGCCCGGGGCCCTAAACCTGAAGCTTTCTTT.

The CDR3 coding sequence is TGCAGTGCTAGGATTGCGGGGGTCGACAATGAGCAGTTCTTC. As protein: CSARIAGVDNEQFF. The rearrangement uses TRBV20-1 and TRBJ2-1; TRBD2 matches at 7 bases. Germline V gene data show CDR1 as DFQATT and CDR2 as SNEGSKA (reference sequence). Germline trimming cut 3 bases from V and 5 bases from J; bases unmatched to any gene: 7. This CDR3 has 14 residues.

The J gene is TRBJ2-7, the V gene TRBV18, with 12 bases lining up with TRBD2. The CDR3 contains 17 residues. CDR1 is KGHSH, CDR2 LQKENI, per germline. J lost 3 bases, V lost 3 bases, and 9 bases had no gene match. The CDR3 bases are TGTGCCAGCTCACCGTTACGACTAGCGGGGGCCGTCTACGAGCAGTACTTC. Its translation is CASSPLRLAGAVYEQYF.

The V call is TRBV20-1, the J call TRBJ2-7; no firm D call. The CDR3 length is 11 residues. The germline CDR1 and CDR2 sequences are DFQATT and SNEGSKA (reference sequence). V dropped 7 bases and J dropped 3 bases, with 10 bases sitting between them. The CDR3 spells CSVRWLYEQYF. CDR3 nucleotide sequence: TGCAGTGTCAGATGGCTCTACGAGCAGTACTTC.

This clonotype appeared a few times. The genes are TRBV20-1 and TRBJ2-1; D gene ambiguous. With 3 bases removed from V and 6 bases from J, the gap between germline ends came to 6 bases. CDR3 size: 11 residues. Per germline, CDR1 DFQATT and CDR2 SNEGSKA (reference sequence). As DNA, the CDR3 is TGCAGTGCTAGCCGCTTCAATGAGCAGTTCTTC. Translating gives CSASRFNEQFF.

The CDR3 is CAISARGGAREKLFF. The CDR3 coding sequence is TGTGCCATCAGTGCCCGGGGGGGGGCTCGTGAAAAACTGTTTTTT. The gene calls are TRBV10-3 and TRBJ1-4, with a tentative D call TRBD1 (6 bases). CDR1 and CDR2 (germline): ENHRY, SYGVKD. The CDR3 spans 15 residues. V lost 4 bases and J lost 7, with 16 bases in between.

The chain carries TRBV5-6 and TRBJ2-7; D is unclear. The V and J ends lost 0 bases and 5 bases respectively, with 12 bases between them. CDR1 and CDR2 (germline): SGHDT, YYEEEE. The CDR3 extends over 14 amino acids. CDR3 DNA: TGTGCCAGCAGCTTGGGGCTAGGGTTCGACGAGCAGTACTTC. Translation gives CASSLGLGFDEQYF.

This clonotype appeared once. The chain links TRBV18 to TRBJ1-5; D uncertain. Deletions cut 0 bases from V and 3 bases from J, with 9 bases between. The CDR3 is made up of 15 amino acids. The V gene's germline CDR1 is KGHSH and CDR2 LQKENI. CDR3 DNA: TGTGCCAGCTCACCACCGGGCAGGACCAATCAGCCCCAGCATTTT. Translated, it gives CASSPPGRTNQPQHF.

The chain combines TRBV25-1 with TRBJ1-2; the match to TRBD1 covers 8 bases. V dropped 3 bases and J dropped 1; count of bases not matched to a gene: 7. CDR3 length equals 16 residues. Germline loops: CDR1 MGHDK, CDR2 SYGVNS. In nucleotides, the CDR3 is TGTGCCAGCAGTGAGATGACAGGGGACTTTAACTATGGCTACACCTTC. This codes for CASSEMTGDFNYGYTF.

The chain couples TRBV20-1 to TRBJ2-1; 13 nucleotides align to TRBD2. CDR1 is DFQATT and CDR2 is SNEGSKA in the germline V gene (reference sequence). The V gene end was trimmed by 6 bases and the J gene end by 5 bases; junction bases not matched to a gene: 10. This CDR3 contains 16 residues. In nucleotides, the CDR3 is TGCAGTGCACCACTAGCGGGGGGGACCTTTAACAATGAGCAGTTCTTC. Protein: CSAPLAGGTFNNEQFF.

The V call is TRBV20-1, the J call TRBJ2-5, with D possibly being TRBD2 (5 bases). The ends were cut back, 0 bases at V and 1 base at J, with 9 bases in the middle. The CDR3 loop spans 14 amino acids. The germline gives CDR1 DFQATT, CDR2 SNEGSKA (reference sequence). CDR3 sequence reads: CSARDERGQETQYF. CDR3 nucleotides: TGCAGTGCTAGAGATGAACGGGGCCAAGAGACCCAGTACTTC.

This clonotype was detected only a few times. The chain couples TRBV10-3 to TRBJ2-5; 10 bases align to TRBD1. The trim removed 5 bases at V and 4 bases at J, leaving 4 bases unmatched. This CDR3 is built from 14 residues. Germline V gene data show CDR1 as ENHRY and CDR2 as SYGVKD. CDR3 residues: CAISLDRGSETQYF. CDR3 in DNA: TGTGCCATCAGTTTGGACAGGGGGTCAGAGACCCAGTACTTC.

This clonotype was seen only a few times. V gene TRBV20-1 combines with J gene TRBJ2-1, with 16 bases matching TRBD2. CDR3 length: 18 amino acids. The V and J ends lost 3 bases and 0 bases, in that order; junction bases with no gene match: 5. CDR1 is DFQATT and CDR2 is SNEGSKA in the germline V gene (reference sequence). Written as DNA, the CDR3 is TGCAGTGCTAGGGGACTAGCGGGGGGGCTGAGCTCCTACAATGAGCAGTTCTTC. It translates to CSARGLAGGLSSYNEQFF.

V gene TRBV29-1 combines with J gene TRBJ2-2, with a weak D call TRBD2 (5 bases). The length of the CDR3 is 15 residues. Trimming took off 0 bases at V and 4 bases at J, with 12 bases between the two ends. Germline CDR1 reads SQVTM; CDR2 reads ANQGSEA. The CDR3 DNA follows: TGCAGCGTTGAAGATACGGGCGGGCCCACCGGGGAGCTGTTTTTT. It translates to CSVEDTGGPTGELFF.

In its sample, this clonotype was seen a few times. The chain links TRBV25-1 to TRBJ2-5, with D possibly being TRBD1 (7 bases). The V and J ends lost 0 bases and 2 bases respectively, with 10 bases between them. Germline-derived CDR1 and CDR2 are MGHDK and SYGVNS. CDR3 length: 15 amino acids. The CDR3 DNA is TGTGCCAGCAGTGAATACAGGGGGGCACAAGAGACCCAGTACTTC. Amino acid sequence: CASSEYRGAQETQYF. Full variable domain (outside the CDR3, taken from reference TRBV25-1 and TRBJ2-5): EADIYQTPRYLVIGTGKKITLECSQTMGHDKMYWYQQDPGMELHLIHYSYGVNSTEKGDLSSESTVSRIRTEHFPLTLESARPSHTSQYLCASSEYRGAQETQYFGPGTRLLVL.

The rearrangement links TRBV6-6 to TRBJ2-7; 7 bases fit TRBD2. Germline V gene sequence: CDR1 MNHNY, CDR2 SVGAGI (reference sequence). V was pared by 2 bases and J by 5 bases, with 6 bases of the junction left unmatched. The CDR3 runs to 14 residues. The CDR3 sequence: CASSYAPGRDEQYF. CDR3 DNA sequence: TGTGCCAGCAGTTACGCGCCAGGGAGGGACGAGCAGTACTTC.

This clonotype showed up just a few times. The chain employs TRBV20-1 and TRBJ1-4, with D possibly being TRBD1 (6 bases). Trimming took 2 bases from V and 6 from J, leaving 22 bases between them. Germline V gene sequence: CDR1 DFQATT, CDR2 SNEGSKA (reference sequence). The CDR3 consists of 17 residues. The CDR3 DNA reads TGCAGTGCTAGAAGCCCGCGGGGGGGGCACTTGGATGAAAAACTGTTTTTT. Translated: CSARSPRGGHLDEKLFF.

The V and J genes are TRBV4-1 and TRBJ1-2; 10 bases are shared with TRBD1. Germline loops: CDR1 MGHRA, CDR2 YSYEKL. The CDR3 sequence is 15 residues long. Trimming at V came to 1 base and at J to 2 bases, leaving 1 base not matched to a gene. This chain's CDR3 is CASSQGGQGNYGYTF. In nucleotides, the CDR3 is TGCGCCAGCAGCCAAGGGGGACAGGGGAACTATGGCTACACCTTC.

This clonotype was seen only a few times. The chain uses TRBV4-1 and TRBJ2-5, with TRBD2 matching 12 bases. Germline V gene lookup returns CDR1 MGHRA and CDR2 YSYEKL. Germline trimming cut 4 bases from V and 6 bases from J; bases unmatched to any gene: 3. This CDR3 is built from 14 residues. The CDR3 is CASSPSGGAKTQYF. The CDR3 DNA reads as TGCGCCAGCAGCCCTAGCGGGGGGGCGAAGACCCAGTACTTC.

This clonotype was counted only a few times. This sequence joins TRBV4-1 and TRBJ1-1; TRBD1 matches at 10 bases. Trimming cost V 4 bases and J 5 bases; bases outside gene matches: 10. Germline V gene sequence: CDR1 MGHRA, CDR2 YSYEKL. The CDR3 runs to 16 residues. CDR3 protein: CASSRWGDRGDTEAFF. CDR3 sequence (DNA): TGCGCCAGCAGCCGGTGGGGGGACAGGGGCGATACTGAAGCTTTCTTT.

In nucleotides, the CDR3 is TGTGCCAGCAGGGGGACCGGGACAGGGATCAAGGAGCAGTTCTTC. Translated: CASRGTGTGIKEQFF. The chain links TRBV27 to TRBJ2-1; 9 bases agree with TRBD1. The ends lost 6 bases at V and 10 bases at J; junction bases unmatched: 13. The germline V gene has CDR1 MNHEY and CDR2 SMNVEV (reference sequence). CDR3 length: 15 amino acids.

This chain uses TRBV9 with TRBJ1-2, with D possibly TRBD1 on 6 matching bases. Germline V gene sequence: CDR1 SGDLS, CDR2 YYNGEE. The CDR3 has 14 amino acids. The germline V and J ends were trimmed by 3 bases and 6 bases, with 15 bases remaining between them. In nucleotides, the CDR3 is TGTGCCAGCAGCGCCGGACAGCGAGGGGATGGCTACACCTTC. It is translated as CASSAGQRGDGYTF.

The V gene is TRBV27, the J gene TRBJ2-7; TRBD1 is a possible D gene (6 bases). Germline V gene lookup returns CDR1 MNHEY and CDR2 SMNVEV (reference sequence). V dropped 5 bases and J dropped 0 bases, with 17 bases sitting between them. The CDR3 contains 16 residues. CDR3: CASSAPGQGTSYEQYF. DNA of the CDR3: TGTGCCAGCAGTGCACCGGGACAAGGTACCTCCTACGAGCAGTACTTC.

On this clonotype itself: The junction departs from germline at one end; a sequencing error may be responsible. This chain joins TRBV4-1 and TRBJ2-7, with D unresolved. Germline CDR1 MGHRA, CDR2 YSYEKL. The CDR3 is 12 amino acids. The CDR3 bases are TGTGCCAGCAGCCATCCCTTGGGTGAGCAGTACTTC. It codes for CASSHPLGEQYF.

This clonotype was detected a few times. This rearrangement joins TRBV20-1 to TRBJ2-3, with 9 positions matching TRBD2. The CDR3 consists of 17 residues. Germline CDR1 DFQATT, CDR2 SNEGSKA (reference sequence). J lost 2 bases, V lost 6 bases, and 15 bases had no gene match. CDR3 region: CSATPSGGGAFTDTQYF. Written as DNA, the CDR3 is TGCAGTGCCACCCCATCGGGCGGGGGGGCTTTCACAGATACGCAGTATTTT.

This sequence joins TRBV12-3 or TRBV12-4 and TRBJ2-1, with 9 bases fitting TRBD2. The CDR3 covers 14 residues. V shed 8 bases and J 5 bases; nucleotides not matched to a gene: 7. CDR3 bases: TGTGCCAGCGCGGGGGGGTTCGATGACAATGAGCAGTTCTTC. Residues: CASAGGFDDNEQFF.

This chain links TRBV4-2 with TRBJ2-7; 8 bases are shared with TRBD2. J was trimmed by 0 bases and V by 5 bases; bases with no gene match: 9. Germline V gives CDR1 LGHNA, CDR2 YNFKEQ. The CDR3 contains 16 residues. In DNA form, the CDR3 reads TGTGCCAGCAGCAACGCCTGGCGGGGGGACTCCTACGAGCAGTACTTC. This encodes CASSNAWRGDSYEQYF.